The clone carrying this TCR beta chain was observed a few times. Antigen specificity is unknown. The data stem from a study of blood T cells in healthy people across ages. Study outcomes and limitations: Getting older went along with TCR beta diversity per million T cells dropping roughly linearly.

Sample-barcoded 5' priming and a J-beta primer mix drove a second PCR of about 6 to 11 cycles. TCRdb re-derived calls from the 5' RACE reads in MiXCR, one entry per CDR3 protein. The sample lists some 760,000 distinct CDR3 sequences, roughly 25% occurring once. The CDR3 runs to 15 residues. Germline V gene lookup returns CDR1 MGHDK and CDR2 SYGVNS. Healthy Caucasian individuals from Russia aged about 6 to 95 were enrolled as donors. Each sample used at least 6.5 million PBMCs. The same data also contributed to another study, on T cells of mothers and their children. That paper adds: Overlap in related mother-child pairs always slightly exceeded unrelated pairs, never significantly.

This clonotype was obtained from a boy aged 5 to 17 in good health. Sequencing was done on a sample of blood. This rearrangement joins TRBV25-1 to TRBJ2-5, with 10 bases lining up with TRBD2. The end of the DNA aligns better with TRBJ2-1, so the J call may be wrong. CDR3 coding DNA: TGTGCCAGCAGCCCCGCTAGCGGGAGAGTGGGTGAGCAGTTCTTC. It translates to CASSPASGRVGEQFF.